These 21 T cell receptor beta chains were all obtained from the same sample, sequenced in a study of OX40 agonist ivuxolimab in advanced cancers. This table comes from immunoSEQ multiplex PCR, and its TCRdb copy is limited to in-frame clones, with some not included. Of tens of thousands of clones in the sample, around 88% were seen once. The material was CD4+ or CD8+ T cells sorted from blood, obtained in a trial of the OX40 agonist ivuxolimab. Receptors originate from an adult with an advanced solid tumor such as melanoma, head and neck, liver or kidney cancer.

The chain combines TRBV6-4 with TRBJ2-1; 10 bases are shared with TRBD2. The germline V gene has CDR1 MRHNA and CDR2 SNTAGT. J gave up 0 bases and V 4 bases, and 9 bases lay outside the gene matches. The CDR3 has 18 amino acids. Written as DNA, the CDR3 is TGTGCCAGCAGTGGACTTAGCGGGGGGAAGGGCTCCTACAATGAGCAGTTCTTC. Translated, it gives CASSGLSGGKGSYNEQFF.

This rearrangement joins TRBV7-2 to TRBJ2-5, with D unresolved. Germline V gene sequence: CDR1 SGHTA, CDR2 FQGNSA. The CDR3 extends over 15 amino acids. V lost 5 bases, J lost 2 bases, and 15 bases lay in between. CDR3 region: CASSPLTPSQETQYF. The CDR3 region has the DNA TGTGCCAGCAGCCCCCTGACACCATCGCAAGAGACCCAGTACTTC.

Here the CDR3 DNA reads TGCAGCGTTGAGAAGGGTTTAGGGCAGTACTTC. It translates to CSVEKGLGQYF. The chain is built from TRBV29-1 and TRBJ2-7; no clear D gene. Germline values: CDR1 SQVTM, CDR2 ANQGSEA. The CDR3 contains 11 residues. V gave up 3 bases and J gave up 9 bases, with 12 bases separating them.

The gene calls are TRBV18 and TRBJ2-5; 10 nucleotides align to TRBD1. CDR3 length: 15 residues. The junction had 5 bases not matched to a gene; V was cut back by 0 bases and J by 7 bases. CDR1 is KGHSH, CDR2 LQKENI, per germline. CDR3 loop: CASSPPDRGLGTQYF. The CDR3 region has the DNA TGTGCCAGCTCACCACCCGACAGGGGGCTGGGGACCCAGTACTTC.

This clone was seen once. This chain connects TRBV27 to TRBJ2-1; the D gene is possibly TRBD1 (6 bases). The CDR3 covers 13 residues. Germline V gene data show CDR1 as MNHEY and CDR2 as SMNVEV (reference sequence). V lost 7 bases, J lost 9 bases, and 16 bases lay in between. Here the CDR3 reads CASTTGLVSEQFF. As DNA, the CDR3 is TGTGCCAGCACAACAGGGTTGGTAAGTGAGCAGTTCTTC.

The V and J genes are TRBV14 and TRBJ2-7; unclear D gene. The CDR3 is 15 residues long. Trimming left V 0 bases short and J 5 bases short, with 14 bases between. The germline V gene has CDR1 SGHDN and CDR2 FVKESK. Here the CDR3 reads CASSQDRVALNEQYF. The CDR3 DNA is TGTGCCAGCAGCCAAGATAGGGTCGCCTTAAACGAGCAGTACTTC.

The rearrangement uses TRBV11-2 and TRBJ1-1; D perhaps matches TRBD1 (5 bases). V lost 1 base, J lost 5 bases, and 11 bases lay in between. CDR3 length: 14 amino acids. Germline CDR1 SGHAT, CDR2 FQNNGV. CDR3 region: CASSLGQGGTEAFF. For the CDR3, the DNA is TGTGCCAGCAGCTTAGGCCAGGGAGGGACTGAAGCTTTCTTT.

This rearrangement joins TRBV11-2 to TRBJ2-1, with 10 bases matching TRBD1. The germline V gene encodes CDR1 SGHAT and CDR2 FQNNGV. The CDR3 has 15 amino acids. Germline trimming cut 3 bases from V and 8 bases from J; bases unmatched to any gene: 7. The CDR3 protein is CASSLGDRGGDEQFF. As DNA, the CDR3 is TGTGCCAGCAGCTTGGGGGACAGGGGTGGCGATGAGCAGTTCTTC.

The gene calls are TRBV7-9 and TRBJ2-5; D is uncertain. The CDR3 is 17 amino acids. From germline, CDR1 is SEHNR and CDR2 FQNEAQ (reference sequence). The germline V and J ends were trimmed by 1 base and 1 base, with 16 bases remaining between them. CDR3 residues: CASSLGHRPSAQETQYF. The CDR3 nucleotides read TGTGCCAGCAGCTTAGGTCACCGACCATCTGCCCAAGAGACCCAGTACTTC. The entire variable domain, with the rest obtained from reference TRBV7-9 and TRBJ2-5, is as follows: DTGVSQNPRHKITKRGQNVTFRCDPISEHNRLYWYRQTLGQGPEFLTYFQNEAQLEKSRLLSDRFSAERPKGSFSTLEIQRTEQGDSAMYLCASSLGHRPSAQETQYFGPGTRLLVL.

The chain uses TRBV6-6 and TRBJ1-5; D not resolved. Germline values: CDR1 MNHNY, CDR2 SVGAGI (reference sequence). This CDR3 contains 14 residues. V was pared by 2 bases and J by 1 base, with 6 bases between. The CDR3 reads CASSYDESNQPQHF. The CDR3 DNA sequence: TGTGCCAGCAGTTACGACGAGAGCAATCAGCCCCAGCATTTT.

This clone occurred a few times. The chain joins TRBV5-6 to TRBJ2-1, with D perhaps matching TRBD2 (6 bases). Germline V lookup: CDR1 SGHDT, CDR2 YYEEEE. Trimming removed 4 bases at V and 2 bases at J, with 16 bases between. CDR3 length: 16 amino acids. Written as DNA, the CDR3 is TGTGCCAGCAGCCCGGGTGGGGGGTCAACCTACAATGAGCAGTTCTTC. This gives the protein CASSPGGGSTYNEQFF.

The V and J genes are TRBV27 and TRBJ2-7; D is undetermined. V was shortened by 6 bases and J by 8 bases, with 11 bases between the two germline ends. The germline V gene has CDR1 MNHEY and CDR2 SMNVEV (reference sequence). This CDR3 spans 11 amino acids. The CDR3 spells CASRTGLQQYF. CDR3 DNA: TGTGCCAGCAGGACGGGTCTACAGCAGTACTTC.

This clone has only a few counts. This chain uses TRBV6-4 with TRBJ1-2, with D perhaps TRBD1 (6 bases). The length of the CDR3 is 13 residues. The V and J ends lost 8 bases and 4 bases respectively, with 14 bases between them. Germline V gene data show CDR1 as MRHNA and CDR2 as SNTAGT. The CDR3 coding sequence is TGTGCCAGCTCGGGTGGCAGGGGCTATGGCTACACCTTC. It encodes CASSGGRGYGYTF.

J is TRBJ2-7 and V is TRBV28; D not resolved. V was shortened by 8 bases and J by 3 bases, with 20 bases between the two germline ends. This CDR3 comprises 15 residues. In germline, CDR1 is MDHEN, CDR2 SYDVKM. CDR3 DNA sequence: TGTGCCAGCTCCGACATGACGGTGACGGACTACGAGCAGTACTTC. Encoded protein: CASSDMTVTDYEQYF.

The rearrangement joins TRBV15 to TRBJ1-1; D uncertain. The CDR3 has 15 amino acids. The germline V gene encodes CDR1 LNHNV and CDR2 YYDKDF (reference sequence). V gave up 0 bases and J gave up 3 bases, with 11 bases separating them. The CDR3: CATSRERATHTEAFF. The CDR3 nucleotides are TGTGCCACCAGCAGAGAGAGGGCCACTCACACTGAAGCTTTCTTT.

This rearrangement joins TRBV27 to TRBJ2-7; no reliable D call. This CDR3 contains 12 residues. The V gene's germline CDR1 is MNHEY and CDR2 SMNVEV (reference sequence). V dropped 5 bases and J dropped 9 bases, with 14 bases sitting between them. CDR3 nucleotide sequence: TGTGCCAGCAGTACGAGAGAGGCCGTGCAGTACTTC. Protein: CASSTREAVQYF.

The rearrangement uses TRBV9 and TRBJ2-1; TRBD2 matches 11 bases. Germline assignment: CDR1 SGDLS and CDR2 YYNGEE. This CDR3 contains 16 residues. With 3 bases clipped from V and 5 bases from J, the junction kept 7 bases outside the gene matches. CDR3 sequence (DNA): TGTGCCAGCAGCGGGGGATTGACTAGCGGGAACAATGAGCAGTTCTTC. This codes for CASSGGLTSGNNEQFF.

The CDR3 nucleotides are TGTGCCAGCAGCCTACGGCCTTACGAGCAGTACTTC. Residues: CASSLRPYEQYF. This sequence joins TRBV5-4 and TRBJ2-7; D gene ambiguous. V shed 4 bases and J shed 4 bases, with 9 bases lying between them. This CDR3 is built from 12 residues. Germline lookup yields CDR1 SGHNT and CDR2 YYREEE (reference sequence).

This clone was found a few times. The chain employs TRBV19 and TRBJ2-7, with a possible D match to TRBD1 (5 bases). The CDR3 is made up of 14 amino acids. V was pared by 3 bases and J by 2 bases, with 11 bases between. CDR1 is LNHDA and CDR2 is SQIVND in the germline V gene (reference sequence). CDR3 bases: TGTGCCAGTAGTATCGGACACCTCGCCTACGAGCAGTACTTC. Its translation: CASSIGHLAYEQYF.

This chain joins TRBV11-2 and TRBJ1-2; D gene uncertain. Trimming stripped 4 bases from V and 8 bases from J, with 17 bases between. Germline lookup yields CDR1 SGHAT and CDR2 FQNNGV. The CDR3 is 14 residues long. CDR3: CASSSNPRVRGYTF. The CDR3 DNA sequence: TGTGCCAGCAGCTCAAACCCGCGGGTGCGGGGCTACACCTTC. The whole variable domain, remainder taken from reference TRBV11-2 and TRBJ1-2, is EAGVAQSPRYKIIEKRQSVAFWCNPISGHATLYWYQQILGQGPKLLIQFQNNGVVDDSQLPKDRFSAERLKGVDSTLKIQPAKLEDSAVYLCASSSNPRVRGYTFGSGTRLTVV.

This clone was seen a few times. V is TRBV7-9 and J is TRBJ1-2; D possibly corresponds to TRBD1 (5 bases). V lost 5 bases to trimming and J lost 4 bases, with 14 bases between them. The germline CDR1 and CDR2 sequences are SEHNR and FQNEAQ (reference sequence). This CDR3 is 14 amino acids long. The CDR3 spells CASSQIGDSYGYTF. The CDR3 coding sequence is TGTGCCAGCAGCCAAATCGGTGACAGCTATGGCTACACCTTC.